A single sample is the source of the 6 T cell receptor beta chains below, sequenced in a study of identical twins. TCRdb reprocessed the 5' RACE reads via MiXCR and lists one record per CDR3 protein. There are about 530,000 distinct CDR3 sequences in the sample; roughly 15% occur only once, and more than 0.4% lies in the top ten. These records were also assigned to another study, of yellow fever vaccine responses in identical twins.

The sequenced sample was CD4+ T cells sorted from blood. These receptor sequences come from a woman aged 18 to 35 in good health.

This clonotype showed up many times. CDR3 amino acids: CASSLINEQFF. The CDR3, as DNA: TGTGCCAGCAGTTTGATTAATGAGCAGTTCTTC. The chain combines TRBV12-3 or TRBV12-4 with TRBJ2-1; D unclear. CDR3 length: 11 residues. Trimming removed 3 bases from V and 7 bases from J, with 4 bases in between.

The chain employs TRBV11-3 and TRBJ2-2; 8 nucleotides align to TRBD2. This CDR3 contains 16 residues. The germline V gene has CDR1 SGHNT and CDR2 YENEEA. V was pared by 6 bases and J by 3 bases, with 9 bases of the junction left unmatched. In nucleotides, the CDR3 is TGTGCCAGCAGGATAGCGGGACGGACCGACACCGGGGAGCTGTTTTTT. Translating it yields CASRIAGRTDTGELFF.

The rearrangement uses TRBV5-6 and TRBJ2-7; 8 bases line up with TRBD1. The CDR3 is made up of 14 amino acids. With V trimmed by 4 bases and J by 0 bases, 3 bases remained unmatched. CDR1 is SGHDT, CDR2 YYEEEE, per germline. CDR3 coding DNA: TGTGCCAGCAGCCGGACAGGGAGCTCCTACGAGCAGTACGTC. Its translation is CASSRTGSSYEQYV.

This clonotype was found a few times. J is TRBJ2-7 and V is TRBV12-3 or TRBV12-4; the match to TRBD2 covers 12 bases. Trimming cost V 6 bases and J 0 bases; bases outside gene matches: 9. The length of the CDR3 is 17 residues. CDR3 DNA sequence: TGTGCCAGCAGAGCCTCCGGGACTAGCGGGTACTCCTACGAGCAGTACTTC. Translating gives CASRASGTSGYSYEQYF.

A few counts support this clonotype. V and J are TRBV10-3 and TRBJ2-7; D might be TRBD1 (6 bases). V was clipped by 5 bases and J by 12 bases, with 20 bases between them. The CDR3 length is 13 residues. CDR1 is ENHRY and CDR2 is SYGVKD in the germline V gene. The CDR3 spells CAISSDRPPEGYF. CDR3 nucleotide sequence: TGTGCCATCAGTTCGGACAGACCCCCCGAGGGGTACTTC.

This clonotype was observed a few times. The V and J genes are TRBV2 and TRBJ2-3; 12 bases agree with TRBD2. Germline-derived CDR1 and CDR2 are SNHLY and FYNNEI. Unmatched junction bases numbered 3, after V lost 9 bases and J lost 2 bases. This CDR3 contains 14 residues. The CDR3 nucleotides read TGTGCCAGTGCTAGCGGGGGGGCCACAGATACGCAGTATTTT. Translating it yields CASASGGATDTQYF.